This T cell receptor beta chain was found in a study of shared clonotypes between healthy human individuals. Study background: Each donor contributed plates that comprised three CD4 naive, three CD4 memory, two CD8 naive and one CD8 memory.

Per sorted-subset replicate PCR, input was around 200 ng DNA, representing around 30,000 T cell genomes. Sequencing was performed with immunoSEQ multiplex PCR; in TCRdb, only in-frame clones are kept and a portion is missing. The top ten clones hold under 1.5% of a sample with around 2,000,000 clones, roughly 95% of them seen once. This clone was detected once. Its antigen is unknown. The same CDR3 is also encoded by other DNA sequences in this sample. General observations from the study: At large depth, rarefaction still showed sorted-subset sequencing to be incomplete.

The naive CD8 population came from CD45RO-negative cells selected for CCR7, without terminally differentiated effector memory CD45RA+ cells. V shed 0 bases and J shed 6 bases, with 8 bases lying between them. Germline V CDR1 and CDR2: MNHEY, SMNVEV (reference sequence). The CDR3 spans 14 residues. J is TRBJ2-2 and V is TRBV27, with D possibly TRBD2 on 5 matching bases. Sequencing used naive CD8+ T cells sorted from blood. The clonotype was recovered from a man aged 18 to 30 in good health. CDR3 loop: CASSLSSGSGELFF. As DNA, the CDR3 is TGTGCCAGCAGTTTATCGAGCGGCTCCGGGGAGCTGTTTTTT.